The 31 T cell receptor beta chains below were found in one sample sequenced in a study of shared clonotypes between healthy human individuals. The repertoire was sequenced with immunoSEQ multiplex PCR; TCRdb's copy has only in-frame clones and lacks some. The data contain 2 million to 2.5 million clones, approximately 94% of them seen just once; the ten biggest clones take up 0.1% to 0.15%. The sample comprised naive CD4+ T cells sorted from blood. The sample's subset: CD45RA+ positively selected. These receptors were obtained from a young man in good health.

This clone was detected once. The chain couples TRBV7-9 to TRBJ2-5; 7 bases align to TRBD1. This CDR3 has 14 residues. The trim removed 5 bases at V and 5 bases at J, leaving 8 bases unmatched. Germline V gene data show CDR1 as SEHNR and CDR2 as FQNEAQ (reference sequence). CDR3: CASSLGQGVETQYF. The CDR3 DNA sequence: TGTGCCAGCAGCCTCGGGCAGGGGGTCGAGACCCAGTACTTC.

The chain joins TRBV4-2 to TRBJ2-1; TRBD2 aligns across 7 bases. Per germline, CDR1 LGHNA and CDR2 YNFKEQ. Trimming removed 0 bases from V and 5 bases from J; junction bases left unmatched: 10. The CDR3 runs 17 residues. The CDR3 DNA follows: TGTGCCAGCAGCCAAGATAGTTACGGACTAGGAAACAATGAGCAGTTCTTC. This sequence encodes CASSQDSYGLGNNEQFF.

This rearrangement joins TRBV27 to TRBJ1-6, with D perhaps TRBD1 (6 bases). Germline V gene sequence: CDR1 MNHEY, CDR2 SMNVEV (reference sequence). The CDR3 is 14 amino acids. Deletions cut 8 bases from V and 7 bases from J, with 15 bases between. Here the CDR3 reads CASSGTYGNSPLHF. CDR3 coding DNA: TGTGCCAGCTCAGGGACATATGGAAATTCACCCCTCCACTTT.

A remark on this clone: Other DNA sequences in the sample encode the same CDR3. V is TRBV19 and J is TRBJ2-7; D possibly corresponds to TRBD2 (6 bases). The germline V gene encodes CDR1 LNHDA and CDR2 SQIVND (reference sequence). The V end lost 1 base, the J end lost 0 bases, and 10 bases lay between the germline ends. The length of the CDR3 is 15 residues. The CDR3 bases are TGTGCCAGTAGTATAGGGGACTCTGGCTCCTACGAGCAGTACTTC. Translation: CASSIGDSGSYEQYF.

The chain combines TRBV5-5 with TRBJ2-7; 8 bases align to TRBD2. Germline trimming cut 1 base from V and 1 base from J; bases unmatched to any gene: 4. This CDR3 comprises 15 residues. Per germline, CDR1 SGHKS and CDR2 YYEKEE (reference sequence). DNA for the CDR3: TGTGCCAGCAGCTTGTTGCTAGCGGGTTCCTACGAGCAGTACTTC. Amino acid sequence: CASSLLLAGSYEQYF.

This clone was detected only once. This sequence joins TRBV5-4 and TRBJ2-3; D possibly corresponds to TRBD1 (6 bases). V lost 9 bases, J lost 4 bases, and 15 bases lay in between. This CDR3 is built from 13 residues. Germline CDR1 reads SGHNT; CDR2 reads YYREEE (reference sequence). The CDR3 spells CATYNWGPDTQYF. The CDR3 nucleotides are TGTGCCACCTACAACTGGGGGCCAGATACGCAGTATTTT.

The chain uses TRBV11-3 and TRBJ1-2; possibly TRBD1 for D (5 bases). The CDR3 is 17 residues long. V lost 2 bases and J lost 6, with 22 bases in between. In germline, CDR1 is SGHNT, CDR2 YENEEA. The CDR3 DNA follows: TGTGCCAGCAGCTTACCCCGACGGGAGGGGCTACGTAATGGCTACACCTTC. As protein: CASSLPRREGLRNGYTF. Looking up the rest from reference TRBV11-3 and TRBJ1-2 gives the full variable domain: EAGVVQSPRYKIIEKKQPVAFWCNPISGHNTLYWYLQNLGQGPELLIRYENEEAVDDSQLPKDRFSAERLKGVDSTLKIQPAELGDSAVYLCASSLPRREGLRNGYTFGSGTRLTVV.

CDR3 DNA: TGTGCCAGCAGCCTCGGACTAGTCAGGTACACAGATACGCAGTATTTT. It specifies CASSLGLVRYTDTQYF. The V gene is TRBV5-8, the J gene TRBJ2-3, with TRBD2 matching over 7 bases. The CDR3 runs to 16 residues. Germline trimming cut 4 bases from V and 2 bases from J; bases unmatched to any gene: 10. The germline CDR1 and CDR2 sequences are SGHTS and YDEGEE.

V and J are TRBV6-5 and TRBJ2-7; weak D call: TRBD2 (6 bases). The V and J ends lost 7 bases and 7 bases respectively, with 11 bases between them. CDR1 and CDR2 (germline): MNHEY, SVGAGI. The CDR3 is 11 amino acids. CDR3 nucleotides: TGTGCCAGCAACGACCGGGGGGAGCAGTACTTC. Translating gives CASNDRGEQYF.

CDR3 in amino acids: CASRPTGEGSGYTF. In DNA form, the CDR3 reads TGTGCCAGTAGGCCGACAGGGGAAGGGAGTGGCTACACCTTC. The chain joins TRBV19 to TRBJ1-2, with 8 bases matching TRBD1. The CDR3 sequence is 14 residues long. V shed 6 bases and J 7 bases; nucleotides not matched to a gene: 10. In germline, CDR1 is LNHDA, CDR2 SQIVND (reference sequence).

The chain uses TRBV15 and TRBJ1-1, with D unclear. The CDR3 covers 16 residues. The germline gives CDR1 LNHNV, CDR2 YYDKDF (reference sequence). V lost 0 bases to trimming and J lost 5 bases, with 16 bases between them. The CDR3 here is CATSRDLTPQRTEAFF. The CDR3 nucleotides read TGTGCCACCAGCAGAGATCTGACTCCCCAGAGGACTGAAGCTTTCTTT.

The chain carries TRBV5-4 and TRBJ1-2; the D is unclear. V lost 0 bases to trimming and J lost 4 bases, with 19 bases between them. The CDR3 runs 17 residues. Germline V gives CDR1 SGHNT, CDR2 YYREEE (reference sequence). CDR3 sequence: CASSLGSTSSWVYGYTF. In nucleotides, the CDR3 is TGTGCCAGCAGCTTGGGTTCGACCTCGTCATGGGTCTATGGCTACACCTTC.

The rearrangement joins TRBV4-1 to TRBJ2-7; D uncertain. The germline V gene has CDR1 MGHRA and CDR2 YSYEKL. The length of the CDR3 is 17 residues. Trimming took off 4 bases at V and 3 bases at J, with 22 bases between the two ends. The CDR3 nucleotides read TGCGCCAGCAGCCTCATCCAGGTTATCGGTCCATTCTACGAGCAGTACTTC. It encodes CASSLIQVIGPFYEQYF.

The chain joins TRBV5-6 to TRBJ2-5; possible D gene TRBD2, 6 bases. The CDR3 contains 14 residues. The germline CDR1 and CDR2 sequences are SGHDT and YYEEEE. Trimming took 1 base from V and 5 from J, leaving 12 bases between them. The CDR3 DNA reads as TGTGCCAGCAGCTTGACAACTAGCTACGAGACCCAGTACTTC. This translates into CASSLTTSYETQYF.

A single count supports this clone. The chain employs TRBV12-5 and TRBJ2-1; 13 bases fit TRBD2. Germline loops: CDR1 LGHNT, CDR2 FRNRAP. The length of the CDR3 is 18 residues. The trim removed 2 bases at V and 5 bases at J, leaving 9 bases unmatched. The chain's CDR3 is CASGLIGLAGATNNEQFF. The CDR3 nucleotides read TGTGCTAGTGGTTTGATCGGACTAGCGGGAGCGACGAACAATGAGCAGTTCTTC.

This chain links TRBV27 with TRBJ1-1; 7 positions agree with TRBD1. The CDR3 sequence is 15 residues long. J gave up 2 bases and V 2 bases, and 5 bases lay outside the gene matches. Germline loops: CDR1 MNHEY, CDR2 SMNVEV (reference sequence). The DNA for the CDR3 is TGTGCCAGCAGTTTACTCGGGACAGTAAACACTGAAGCTTTCTTT. Encoded protein: CASSLLGTVNTEAFF.

The chain has TRBV5-1 and TRBJ2-7; TRBD2 agrees at 10 bases. The CDR3 runs to 15 residues. The V and J ends lost 4 bases and 3 bases, in that order; junction bases with no gene match: 7. The V gene's germline CDR1 is SGHRS and CDR2 YFSETQ. The CDR3 loop reads CASSGAGGPNYEQYF. CDR3 DNA: TGCGCCAGCAGCGGAGCGGGAGGGCCAAACTACGAGCAGTACTTC.

This chain links TRBV11-2 with TRBJ1-5; no reliable D call. The length of the CDR3 is 13 residues. Germline values: CDR1 SGHAT, CDR2 FQNNGV. V shed 3 bases and J shed 6 bases, with 9 bases lying between them. CDR3 nucleotides: TGTGCCAGCAGCTTTAGCGGATCTCAGCCCCAGCATTTT. Protein product: CASSFSGSQPQHF.

The rearrangement joins TRBV6-5 to TRBJ2-2, with 8 bases fitting TRBD1. Trimming at V came to 7 bases and at J to 6 bases, leaving 4 bases not matched to a gene. Germline values: CDR1 MNHEY, CDR2 SVGAGI. The CDR3 runs to 13 residues. DNA of the CDR3: TGTGCCAGCAAGACAGGGGATCCCGGGGAGCTGTTTTTT. Translated, it gives CASKTGDPGELFF.

The chain links TRBV2 to TRBJ2-1, with TRBD2 identical over 10 bases. Trimming at V came to 8 bases and at J to 4 bases, leaving 11 bases not matched to a gene. Looked up from germline, CDR1 is SNHLY and CDR2 is FYNNEI. The CDR3 runs to 16 residues. The CDR3 here is CASEGIGLAEYNEQFF. DNA of the CDR3: TGTGCCAGCGAGGGCATAGGACTAGCGGAGTACAATGAGCAGTTCTTC.

This clone was picked up one time. CDR3: CASSGTTDTQYF. The CDR3 DNA follows: TGTGCCAGCAGCGGGACCACAGATACGCAGTATTTT. The chain couples TRBV9 to TRBJ2-3; D unclear. Germline-derived CDR1 and CDR2 are SGDLS and YYNGEE. V lost 3 bases and J 2 bases, leaving 4 bases between the germline ends. The CDR3 has 12 residues.

Only a few counts were recorded for this clone. The chain carries TRBV4-1 and TRBJ1-2; D is undetermined. This CDR3 region has 14 residues. CDR1 and CDR2 from the germline V gene are MGHRA and YSYEKL. Trimming stripped 0 bases from V and 2 bases from J, with 7 bases between. The CDR3 DNA sequence: TGCGCCAGCAGCCAAGAAGGGTCCAACTATGGCTACACCTTC. Protein sequence: CASSQEGSNYGYTF.

The chain couples TRBV6-5 to TRBJ1-1, with 7 bases identical to TRBD1. Germline loops: CDR1 MNHEY, CDR2 SVGAGI. Trimming at V came to 7 bases and at J to 4 bases, leaving 9 bases not matched to a gene. The CDR3 loop spans 14 amino acids. CDR3 DNA: TGTGCCAGCAAGACCAACCCAGGGGGCACTGAAGCTTTCTTT. It codes for CASKTNPGGTEAFF.

V gene TRBV6-1 combines with J gene TRBJ1-5; TRBD1 is a possible D gene (5 bases). The CDR3 loop spans 13 amino acids. Germline values: CDR1 MNHNS, CDR2 SASEGT. V was pared by 4 bases and J by 7 bases, with 11 bases between. The CDR3 loop is CASSGGWGQPQHF. The DNA of the CDR3 is TGTGCCAGCAGTGGGGGGTGGGGGCAGCCCCAGCATTTT.

This sequence joins TRBV15 and TRBJ2-7; D remains unclear. The length of the CDR3 is 14 residues. Germline CDR1 LNHNV, CDR2 YYDKDF (reference sequence). With 1 base removed from V and 0 bases from J, the gap between germline ends came to 7 bases. The CDR3 is CATSRVSSSYEQYF. The CDR3 nucleotides are TGTGCCACCAGCAGAGTGAGCAGCTCCTACGAGCAGTACTTC. Complete variable domain (other parts from reference TRBV15 and TRBJ2-7): DAMVIQNPRYQVTQFGKPVTLSCSQTLNHNVMYWYQQKSSQAPKLLFHYYDKDFNNEADTPDNFQSRRPNTSFCFLDIRSPGLGDTAMYLCATSRVSSSYEQYFGPGTRLTVT.

The count of this clone is one. The same CDR3 is also encoded by other DNA sequences in this sample. CDR3 nucleotide sequence: TGCGCCAGCAGCTTGGCTGGCGGAAATCAGCCCCAGCATTTT. This sequence encodes CASSLAGGNQPQHF. The rearrangement joins TRBV5-1 to TRBJ1-5; D gene ambiguous. V lost 0 bases and J lost 4, with 8 bases in between. The CDR3 has 14 amino acids. Per the germline V gene, CDR1 is SGHRS and CDR2 is YFSETQ.

The gene calls are TRBV30 and TRBJ1-4; TRBD1 matches at 8 bases. CDR1 and CDR2 (germline): GTSNPN, SVGIG (reference sequence). V trimming: 5 bases; J trimming: 10 bases; junction bases outside the gene matches: 12. The CDR3 loop spans 14 amino acids. The CDR3 reads CAWAPGTGVGKLFF. The CDR3 DNA reads TGTGCCTGGGCCCCCGGGACAGGAGTTGGAAAACTGTTTTTT.

V gene TRBV6-6 combines with J gene TRBJ1-1, with D tentatively TRBD1 (5 bases). Trimming shortened V by 4 bases and J by 0 bases, and 15 bases separated the two germline ends. The CDR3 is 16 amino acids. Germline lookup yields CDR1 MNHNY and CDR2 SVGAGI (reference sequence). The CDR3 is CASSSAATDMNTEAFF. The CDR3, as DNA: TGTGCCAGCAGTTCCGCCGCGACAGACATGAACACTGAAGCTTTCTTT.

V gene TRBV4-2 combines with J gene TRBJ1-1, with a possible D match to TRBD1 (6 bases). CDR1 LGHNA and CDR2 YNFKEQ come from the germline V gene. Trimming pared 2 bases from V and 3 bases from J, leaving 16 bases between. This CDR3 spans 16 amino acids. The DNA for the CDR3 is TGTGCCAGCAGCCAATCGTTCTTGGGGGCTTACACTGAAGCTTTCTTT. This translates into CASSQSFLGAYTEAFF.

This chain joins TRBV5-1 and TRBJ2-1; 7 nucleotides agree with TRBD2. The CDR3 totals 15 residues. Unmatched junction bases numbered 7, after V lost 2 bases and J lost 5 bases. Per the germline V gene, CDR1 is SGHRS and CDR2 is YFSETQ. The CDR3 sequence: CASSFTAGLDNEQFF. The CDR3 nucleotides are TGCGCCAGCAGCTTCACAGCGGGGTTGGACAATGAGCAGTTCTTC. Full variable domain (remainder filled in from reference TRBV5-1 and TRBJ2-1): KAGVTQTPRYLIKTRGQQVTLSCSPISGHRSVSWYQQTPGQGLQFLFEYFSETQRNKGNFPGRFSGRQFSNSRSEMNVSTLELGDSALYLCASSFTAGLDNEQFFGPGTRLTVL.

This chain joins TRBV28 and TRBJ2-3; D possibly corresponds to TRBD2 (5 bases). This CDR3 has 15 amino acids. V lost 3 bases and J 3 bases, leaving 13 bases between the germline ends. Germline lookup yields CDR1 MDHEN and CDR2 SYDVKM. CDR3 loop: CASSFSRVATDTQYF. The DNA for the CDR3 is TGTGCCAGCAGTTTTTCGAGGGTAGCAACAGATACGCAGTATTTT.